This T cell receptor (beta chain) was documented in a study of CD8 T cells in Susac syndrome. For the study at large: When their blood was taken, patients with Susac syndrome were therapy-naive, taking corticosteroids, or taking intravenous immunoglobulin alone. Whole-study results and caveats: It was acknowledged by the study that relatively few individuals were included in its TCR sequencing and HLA analysis. Susac-specific public clones numbered approximately 15 in total CD8+ repertoires (and 4 or 5 in CD8+ TEMRA repertoires).

In blood CD8+ and CD4+ T cells, TCR beta underwent sequencing. With regard to this clonotype: What it binds is not known.

RNA was extracted with the RNeasy kit, and a quantity of 0.5 to 1 ug was reverse transcribed using random hexamers. TCRdb re-called the immunoSEQ multiplex PCR reads through MiXCR, storing one row per CDR3 protein. The sample shows some 200,000 distinct CDR3 sequences, approximately 95% of them seen only once. The CDR3 is 14 residues long. V was trimmed by 0 bases and J by 0 bases, leaving 6 bases between them. Per the germline V gene, CDR1 is LGHNA and CDR2 is YNFKEQ. This chain links TRBV4-2 with TRBJ2-7, with D maybe TRBD1 (5 bases). The TCR sequence derives from a human donor with Susac syndrome. Sequences were obtained from CD8+ T cells from PBMCs. The DNA of the CDR3 is TGTGCCAGCAGCCAAGAACAGGACTCCTACGAGCAGTACTTC. It specifies CASSQEQDSYEQYF.